The subject of this entry is one T cell receptor beta chain. With a far larger clone one base away, a read error is the likely cause. Primers used for first-strand cDNA, a TRAV- and TRBV-specific set, covered both alpha and beta chains. TCR amplification used about 18 PCR cycles, a constant-region primer and a V-primer adapter. TCRdb analysed the reads with MiXCR anew, one entry per CDR3 protein. Found here are some 57,000 distinct CDR3 sequences, around 27% of them singletons; the top ten hold 5.7%. The data derive from a study of low-dose radiotherapy and immunotherapy resistance in tumors. For the study at large: A total of 13 Gy over 26 weeks was given to Cohort 2 as 1 Gy per fraction every two weeks. The regimen for patients comprised intravenous nivolumab 240 mg every two weeks plus intravenous ipilimumab 1 mg/kg every six weeks.

Time point here: before trial treatment. Advanced solid tumors lacking tumor-infiltrating lymphocytes were present in eligible patients. Losses at the gene ends were 8 bases for V and 5 bases for J; bases not matched to a gene: 17. This CDR3 contains 17 residues. This TCR came from a male donor with prostate cancer. The material was PBMCs, obtained before treatment. The chain recombines TRBV5-3 with TRBJ2-2; 8 bases map to TRBD2. TRBV5-3 is classed as an ORF, of uncertain function. Here the CDR3 reads CASNLGTGGQRTGELFF. The CDR3, as DNA: TGTGCCAGCAACCTGGGGACGGGGGGGCAGAGGACCGGGGAGCTGTTTTTT.